The TCR beta chain under discussion was sequenced for a study of CD8 T cells in ankylosing spondylitis. Findings and limits, study-wide: Within ankylosing spondylitis blood, a TCR beta motif made up of several highly homologous variants appeared to be characteristic.

TCRdb analysed the 5' RACE reads with MiXCR anew, one entry per CDR3 protein. This table holds 650,000 to 800,000 distinct CDR3 sequences, under 20% found once. This clonotype was recorded a few times. Its antigen is not known. The sample was blood, either unsorted or a sorted T cell fraction (not recorded which). This TCR was recovered from a male donor with ankylosing spondylitis.

The CDR3 nucleotides read TGCAGTGCTAGTCCCCAGCGGGAGCAGTTCTTC. Protein: CSASPQREQFF. The chain combines TRBV20-1 with TRBJ2-1, with D maybe TRBD2 (5 bases). The CDR3 length is 11 residues. Germline CDR1 is DFQATT and CDR2 is SNEGSKA (reference sequence). The V end was cut by 3 bases, the J end by 10 bases, with 10 bases between.